One T cell receptor beta chain is described in this entry. As yet, its antigen is unknown. Other DNA sequences from this sample encode an identical CDR3 as well. This entry is derived from a study of T cell responses to AZD1222 COVID-19 vaccine. CDR1 and CDR2 (germline): LGHDT, YNNKEL (reference sequence). Trimming took off 1 base at V and 2 bases at J, with 6 bases between the two ends. The CDR3 is 14 residues long. Data came from immunoSEQ multiplex PCR; TCRdb stores just in-frame clones and leaves some out. The sample shows some 110,000 clones, around 82% of them seen only once. Broader study findings: A mostly white British donor set with more females was recruited, and clonal diversity was possibly underestimated. Rises in breadth and depth of Spike-specific TCRs came after two AZD1222 doses.

The chain links TRBV3-1 (or the pseudogene TRBV3-2) to TRBJ1-5; D might be TRBD1 (6 bases). This TCR was sampled from an adult in good health. The sample in question was peripheral blood, obtained on day 0 of AZD1222 vaccination. CDR3 loop: CASSQAGGNQPQHF. The CDR3 nucleotides read TGTGCCAGCAGCCAAGCAGGGGGCAATCAGCCCCAGCATTTT.